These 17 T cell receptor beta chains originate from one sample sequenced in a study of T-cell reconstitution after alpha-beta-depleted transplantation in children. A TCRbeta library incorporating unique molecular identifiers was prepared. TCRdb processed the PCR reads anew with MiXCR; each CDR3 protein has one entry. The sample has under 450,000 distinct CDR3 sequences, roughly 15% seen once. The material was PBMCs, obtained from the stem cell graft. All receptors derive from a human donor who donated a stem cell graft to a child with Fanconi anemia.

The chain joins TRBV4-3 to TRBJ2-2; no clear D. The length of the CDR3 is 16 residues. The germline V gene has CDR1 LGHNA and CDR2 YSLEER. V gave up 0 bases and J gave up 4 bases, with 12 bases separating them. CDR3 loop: CASSQDVLARTGELFF. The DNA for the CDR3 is TGCGCCAGCAGCCAAGATGTCCTGGCGCGCACCGGGGAGCTGTTTTTT.

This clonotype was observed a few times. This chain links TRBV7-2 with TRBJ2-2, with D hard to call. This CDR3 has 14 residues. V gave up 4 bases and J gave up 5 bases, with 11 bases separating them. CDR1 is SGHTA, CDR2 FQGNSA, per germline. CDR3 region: CASSSGPYTGELFF. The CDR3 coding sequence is TGTGCCAGCAGCTCCGGGCCCTATACCGGGGAGCTGTTTTTT. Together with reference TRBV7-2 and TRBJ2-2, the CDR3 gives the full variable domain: GAGVSQSPSNKVTEKGKDVELRCDPISGHTALYWYRQSLGQGLEFLIYFQGNSAPDKSGLPSDRFSAERTGGSVSTLTIQRTQQEDSAVYLCASSSGPYTGELFFGEGSRLTVL.

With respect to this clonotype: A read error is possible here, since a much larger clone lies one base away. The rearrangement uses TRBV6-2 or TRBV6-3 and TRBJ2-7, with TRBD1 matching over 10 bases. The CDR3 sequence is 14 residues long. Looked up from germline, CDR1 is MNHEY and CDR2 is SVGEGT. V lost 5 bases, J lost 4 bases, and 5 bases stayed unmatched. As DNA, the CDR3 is TGTGCCAGCAGTGACAGGGGGCTCCTATACGAGCAGTACTTC. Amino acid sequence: CASSDRGLLYEQYF.

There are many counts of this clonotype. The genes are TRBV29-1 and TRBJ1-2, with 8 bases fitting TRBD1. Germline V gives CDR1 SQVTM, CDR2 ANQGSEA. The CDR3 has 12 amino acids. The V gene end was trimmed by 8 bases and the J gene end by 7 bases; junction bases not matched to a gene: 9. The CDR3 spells CSTTDRGGGYTF. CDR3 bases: TGCAGCACCACCGACAGGGGCGGTGGCTACACCTTC.

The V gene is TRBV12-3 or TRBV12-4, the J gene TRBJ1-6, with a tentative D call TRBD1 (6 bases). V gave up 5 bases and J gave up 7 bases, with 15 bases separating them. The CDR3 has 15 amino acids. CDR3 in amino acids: CASSPRPGENSPLHF. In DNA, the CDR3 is TGTGCCAGCAGTCCGAGACCAGGGGAGAATTCACCCCTCCACTTT.

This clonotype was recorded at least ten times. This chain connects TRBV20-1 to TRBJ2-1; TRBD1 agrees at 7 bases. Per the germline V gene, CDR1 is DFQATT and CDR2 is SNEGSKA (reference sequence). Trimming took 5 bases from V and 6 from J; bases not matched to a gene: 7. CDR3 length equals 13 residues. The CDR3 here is CSAPRTGGNEQFF. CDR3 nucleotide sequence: TGCAGTGCTCCCCGGACAGGTGGCAATGAGCAGTTCTTC.

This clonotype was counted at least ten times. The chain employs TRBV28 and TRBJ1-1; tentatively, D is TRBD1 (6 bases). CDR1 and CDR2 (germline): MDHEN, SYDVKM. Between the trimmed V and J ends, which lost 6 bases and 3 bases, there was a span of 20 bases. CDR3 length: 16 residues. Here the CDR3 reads CASRGGPRGFDTEAFF. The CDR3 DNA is TGTGCCAGCAGGGGAGGCCCCAGGGGTTTCGACACTGAAGCTTTCTTT.

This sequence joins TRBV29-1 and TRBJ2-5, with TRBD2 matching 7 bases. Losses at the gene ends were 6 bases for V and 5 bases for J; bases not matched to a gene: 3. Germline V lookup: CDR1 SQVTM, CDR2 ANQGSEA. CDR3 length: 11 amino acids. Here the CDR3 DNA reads TGCAGCGTGAACGGGGGGGAGACCCAGTACTTC. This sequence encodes CSVNGGETQYF. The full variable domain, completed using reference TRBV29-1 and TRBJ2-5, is SAVISQKPSRDICQRGTSLTIQCQVDSQVTMMFWYRQQPGQSLTLIATANQGSEATYESGFVIDKFPISRPNLTFSTLTVSNMSPEDSSIYLCSVNGGETQYFGPGTRLLVL.

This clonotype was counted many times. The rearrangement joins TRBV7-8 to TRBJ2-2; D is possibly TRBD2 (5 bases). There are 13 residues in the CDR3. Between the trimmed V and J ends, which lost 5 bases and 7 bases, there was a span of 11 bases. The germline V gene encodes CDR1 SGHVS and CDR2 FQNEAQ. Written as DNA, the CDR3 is TGTGCCAGCAGCGTGCGGGTCGGCGGGGAGCTGTTTTTT. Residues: CASSVRVGGELFF.

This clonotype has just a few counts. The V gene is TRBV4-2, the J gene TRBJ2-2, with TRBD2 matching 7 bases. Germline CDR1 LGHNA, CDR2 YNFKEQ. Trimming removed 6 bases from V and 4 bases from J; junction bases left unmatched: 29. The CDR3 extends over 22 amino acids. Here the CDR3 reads CASREVWRGSPSRRRGTGELFF. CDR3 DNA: TGTGCCAGCAGAGAAGTCTGGCGGGGGAGCCCTAGTAGGAGGAGGGGCACCGGGGAGCTGTTTTTT.

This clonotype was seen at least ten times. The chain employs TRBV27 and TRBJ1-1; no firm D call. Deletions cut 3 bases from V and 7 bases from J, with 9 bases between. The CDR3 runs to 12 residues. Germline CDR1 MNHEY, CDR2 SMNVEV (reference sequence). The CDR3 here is CASSFSGGEAFF. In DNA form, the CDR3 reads TGTGCCAGCAGTTTCAGTGGCGGTGAAGCTTTCTTT.

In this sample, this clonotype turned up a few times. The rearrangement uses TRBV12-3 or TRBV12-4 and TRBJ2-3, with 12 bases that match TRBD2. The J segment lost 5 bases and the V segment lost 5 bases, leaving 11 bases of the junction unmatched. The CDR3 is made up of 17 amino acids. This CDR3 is CASSPALAGGPRDTQYF. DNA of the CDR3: TGTGCCAGCAGTCCAGCCCTAGCGGGGGGGCCGAGAGATACGCAGTATTTT.

CDR3 sequence: CASSVQGVGETQYF. As DNA, the CDR3 is TGTGCCAGCAGTGTTCAGGGGGTAGGGGAGACCCAGTACTTC. J is TRBJ2-5 and V is TRBV2, with 7 nucleotides matching TRBD1. Germline values: CDR1 SNHLY, CDR2 FYNNEI. V lost 4 bases, J lost 5 bases, and 7 bases stayed unmatched. This CDR3 is 14 amino acids long.

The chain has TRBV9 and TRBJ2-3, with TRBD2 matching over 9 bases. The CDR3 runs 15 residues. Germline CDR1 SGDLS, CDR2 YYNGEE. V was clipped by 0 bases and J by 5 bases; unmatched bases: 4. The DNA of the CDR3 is TGTGCCAGCAGCGTAGAAGCGGGGGGTTTAGATACGCAGTATTTT. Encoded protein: CASSVEAGGLDTQYF.

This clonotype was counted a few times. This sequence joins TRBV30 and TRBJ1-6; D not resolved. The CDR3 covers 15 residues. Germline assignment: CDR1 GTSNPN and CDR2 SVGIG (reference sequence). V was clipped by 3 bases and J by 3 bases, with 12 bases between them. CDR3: CAWRAITNYNSPLHF. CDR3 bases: TGTGCCTGGAGGGCAATAACAAACTATAATTCACCCCTCCACTTT.

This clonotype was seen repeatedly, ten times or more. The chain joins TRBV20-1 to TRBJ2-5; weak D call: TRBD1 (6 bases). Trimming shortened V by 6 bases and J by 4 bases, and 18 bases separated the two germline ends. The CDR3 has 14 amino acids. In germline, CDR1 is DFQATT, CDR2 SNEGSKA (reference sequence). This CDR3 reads CSARTGTGGETQYF. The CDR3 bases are TGCAGTGCCCGTACAGGGACGGGCGGAGAGACCCAGTACTTC.

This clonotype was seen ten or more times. CDR3 amino acids: CASSSGLVINEQFF. The CDR3 nucleotides read TGTGCCAGCAGCTCGGGACTAGTTATCAATGAGCAGTTCTTC. The V and J genes are TRBV7-2 and TRBJ2-1, with 8 bases aligning to TRBD2. The CDR3 has 14 residues. Germline values: CDR1 SGHTA, CDR2 FQGNSA. Trimming at V came to 4 bases and at J to 6 bases, leaving 5 bases not matched to a gene.